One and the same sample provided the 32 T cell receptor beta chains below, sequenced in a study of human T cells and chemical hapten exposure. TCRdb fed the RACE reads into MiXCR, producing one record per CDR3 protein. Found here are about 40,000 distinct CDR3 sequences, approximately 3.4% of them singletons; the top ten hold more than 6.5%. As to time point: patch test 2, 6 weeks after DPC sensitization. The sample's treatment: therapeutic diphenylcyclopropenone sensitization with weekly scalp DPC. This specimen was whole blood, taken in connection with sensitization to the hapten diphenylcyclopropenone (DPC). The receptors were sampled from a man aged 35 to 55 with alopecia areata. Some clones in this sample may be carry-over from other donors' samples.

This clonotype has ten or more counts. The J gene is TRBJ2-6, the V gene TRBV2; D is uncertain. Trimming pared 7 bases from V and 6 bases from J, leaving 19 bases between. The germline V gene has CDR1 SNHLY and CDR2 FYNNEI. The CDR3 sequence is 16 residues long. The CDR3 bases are TGTGCCAGCACCCGCCCGGGCGGTTCCCAGGCCAACGTCCTGACTTTC. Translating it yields CASTRPGGSQANVLTF.

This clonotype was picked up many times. Written as DNA, the CDR3 is TGTGCCAGCAGCCAACCTCAACTAGCGGGAGTCGAAATGTCTGAGCAGTTCTTC. Amino acid sequence: CASSQPQLAGVEMSEQFF. The J gene is TRBJ2-1, the V gene TRBV3-1; 11 positions match TRBD2. The ends lost 2 bases at V and 9 bases at J; junction bases unmatched: 15. In germline, CDR1 is LGHDT, CDR2 YNNKEL (reference sequence). CDR3 size: 18 residues.

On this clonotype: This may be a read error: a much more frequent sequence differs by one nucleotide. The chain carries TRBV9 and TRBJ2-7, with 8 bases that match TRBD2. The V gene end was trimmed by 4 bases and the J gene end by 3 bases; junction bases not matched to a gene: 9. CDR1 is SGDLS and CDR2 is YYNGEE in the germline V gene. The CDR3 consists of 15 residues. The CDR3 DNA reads TGTGCCAGCAGCCCGCGGGCTAGCGGGCTCTACGAGCAGTACTTC. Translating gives CASSPRASGLYEQYF.

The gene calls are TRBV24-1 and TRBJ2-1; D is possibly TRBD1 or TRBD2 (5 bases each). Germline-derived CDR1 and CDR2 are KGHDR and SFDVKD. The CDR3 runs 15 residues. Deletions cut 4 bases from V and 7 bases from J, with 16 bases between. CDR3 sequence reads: CATSEPTPEGNEQFF. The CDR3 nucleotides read TGTGCCACCAGTGAACCGACCCCCGAGGGGAATGAGCAGTTCTTC.

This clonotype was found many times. The CDR3 is CASSLGHLRETQYF. DNA for the CDR3: TGTGCCAGCAGCTTAGGCCACCTGCGAGAGACCCAGTACTTC. The genes are TRBV7-2 and TRBJ2-5, with D unclear. Germline lookup yields CDR1 SGHTA and CDR2 FQGNSA. CDR3 size: 14 residues. V was pared by 1 base and J by 4 bases, with 10 bases between.

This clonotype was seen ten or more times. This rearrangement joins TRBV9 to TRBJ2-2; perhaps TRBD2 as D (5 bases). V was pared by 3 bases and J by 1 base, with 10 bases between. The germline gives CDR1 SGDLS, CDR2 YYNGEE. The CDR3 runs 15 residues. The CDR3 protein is CASSAAAWNTGELFF. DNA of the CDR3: TGTGCCAGCAGCGCAGCGGCTTGGAACACCGGGGAGCTGTTTTTT.

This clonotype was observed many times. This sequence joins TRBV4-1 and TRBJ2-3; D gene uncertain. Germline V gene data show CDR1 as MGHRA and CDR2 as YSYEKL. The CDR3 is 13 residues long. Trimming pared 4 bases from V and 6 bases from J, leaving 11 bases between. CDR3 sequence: CASSPRTSDTQYF. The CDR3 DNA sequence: TGCGCCAGCAGCCCTCGTACCAGCGATACGCAGTATTTT.

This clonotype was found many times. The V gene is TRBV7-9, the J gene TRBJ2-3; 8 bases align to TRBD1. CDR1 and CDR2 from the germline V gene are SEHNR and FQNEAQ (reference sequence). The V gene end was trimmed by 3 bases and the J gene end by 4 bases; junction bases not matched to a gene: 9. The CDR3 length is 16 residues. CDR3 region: CASSFGRGQLADTQYF. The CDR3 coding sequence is TGTGCCAGCAGCTTTGGCAGGGGGCAGTTAGCAGATACGCAGTATTTT.

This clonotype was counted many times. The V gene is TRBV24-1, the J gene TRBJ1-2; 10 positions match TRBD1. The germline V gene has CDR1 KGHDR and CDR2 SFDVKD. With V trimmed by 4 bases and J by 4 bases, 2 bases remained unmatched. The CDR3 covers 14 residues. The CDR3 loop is CATSDRTGGYGYTF. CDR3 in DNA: TGTGCCACCAGTGACAGGACAGGGGGCTATGGCTACACCTTC.

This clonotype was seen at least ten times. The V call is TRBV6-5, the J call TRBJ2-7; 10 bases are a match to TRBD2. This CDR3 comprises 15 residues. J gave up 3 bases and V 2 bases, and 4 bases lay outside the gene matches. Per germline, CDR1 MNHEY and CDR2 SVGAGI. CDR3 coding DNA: TGTGCCAGCAGTTACACTAGCGGGGACTACTACGAGCAGTACTTC. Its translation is CASSYTSGDYYEQYF.

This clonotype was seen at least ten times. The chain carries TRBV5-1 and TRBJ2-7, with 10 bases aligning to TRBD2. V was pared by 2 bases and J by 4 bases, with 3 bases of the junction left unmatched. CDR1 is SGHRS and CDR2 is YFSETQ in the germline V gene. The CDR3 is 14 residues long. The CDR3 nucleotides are TGCGCCAGCAGCTTAGCGGGAGGGCCGTACGAGCAGTACTTC. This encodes CASSLAGGPYEQYF.

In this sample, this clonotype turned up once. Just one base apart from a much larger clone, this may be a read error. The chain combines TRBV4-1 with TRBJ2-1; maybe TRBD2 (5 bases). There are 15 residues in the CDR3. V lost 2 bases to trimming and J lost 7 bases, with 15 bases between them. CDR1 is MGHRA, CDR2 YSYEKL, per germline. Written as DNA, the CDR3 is TGCGCCAGCAGCCAAAGCGGAGCCGGCCAAAATGAGCAGTTCTTC. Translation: CASSQSGAGQNEQFF.

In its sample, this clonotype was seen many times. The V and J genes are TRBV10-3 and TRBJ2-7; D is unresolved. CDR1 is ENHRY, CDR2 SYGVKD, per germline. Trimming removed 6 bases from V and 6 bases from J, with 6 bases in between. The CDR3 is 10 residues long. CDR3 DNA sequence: TGTGCCATCAGCCCTGTCGAGCAGTACTTC. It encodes CAISPVEQYF.

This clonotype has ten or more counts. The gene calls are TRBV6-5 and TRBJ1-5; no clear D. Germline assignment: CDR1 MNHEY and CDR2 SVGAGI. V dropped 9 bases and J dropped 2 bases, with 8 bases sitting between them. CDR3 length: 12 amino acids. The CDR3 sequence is CASGRRNQPQHF. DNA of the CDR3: TGTGCCAGTGGACGACGCAATCAGCCCCAGCATTTT.

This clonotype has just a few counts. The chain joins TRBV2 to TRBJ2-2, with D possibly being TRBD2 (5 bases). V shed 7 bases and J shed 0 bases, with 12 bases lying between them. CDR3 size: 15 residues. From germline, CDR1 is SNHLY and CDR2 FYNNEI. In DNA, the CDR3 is TGTGCCAGCACTGGGCAGGACTCGAACACCGGGGAGCTGTTTTTT. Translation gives CASTGQDSNTGELFF.

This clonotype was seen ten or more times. The CDR3 protein is CASSTLTVSGANVLTF. CDR3 nucleotide sequence: TGTGCCAGCAGCACCCTGACAGTCTCTGGGGCCAACGTCCTGACTTTC. V usage is TRBV28 and J usage is TRBJ2-6; a possible D gene is TRBD1 (5 bases). The germline CDR1 and CDR2 sequences are MDHEN and SYDVKM. This CDR3 region has 16 residues. Trimming cost V 6 bases and J 0 bases, with 12 bases left between them.

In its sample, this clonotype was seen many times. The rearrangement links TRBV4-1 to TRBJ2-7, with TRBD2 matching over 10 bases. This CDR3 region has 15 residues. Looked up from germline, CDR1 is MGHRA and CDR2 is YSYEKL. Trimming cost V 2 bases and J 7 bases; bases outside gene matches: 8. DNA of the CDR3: TGCGCCAGCAGCCAAACCCCAGCGGGAGGGCGAGAGCAGTACTTC. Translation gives CASSQTPAGGREQYF.

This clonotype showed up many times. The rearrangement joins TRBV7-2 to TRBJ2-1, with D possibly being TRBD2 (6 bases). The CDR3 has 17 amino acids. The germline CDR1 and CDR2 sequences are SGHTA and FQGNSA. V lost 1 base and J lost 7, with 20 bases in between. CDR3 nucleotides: TGTGCCAGCAGCTTAGTTCTCGCGAGCGGGTGGGGGAATGAGCAGTTCTTC. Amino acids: CASSLVLASGWGNEQFF.

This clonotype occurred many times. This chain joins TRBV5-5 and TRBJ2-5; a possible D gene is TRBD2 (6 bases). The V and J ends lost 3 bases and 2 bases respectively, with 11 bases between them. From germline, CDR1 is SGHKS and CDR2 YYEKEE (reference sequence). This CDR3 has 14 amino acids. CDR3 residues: CASSSGTSQETQYF. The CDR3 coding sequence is TGTGCCAGCAGCTCGGGGACTTCACAAGAGACCCAGTACTTC. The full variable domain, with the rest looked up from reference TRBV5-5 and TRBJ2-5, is DAGVTQSPTHLIKTRGQQVTLRCSPISGHKSVSWYQQVLGQGPQFIFQYYEKEERGRGNFPDRFSARQFPNYSSELNVNALLLGDSALYLCASSSGTSQETQYFGPGTRLLVL.

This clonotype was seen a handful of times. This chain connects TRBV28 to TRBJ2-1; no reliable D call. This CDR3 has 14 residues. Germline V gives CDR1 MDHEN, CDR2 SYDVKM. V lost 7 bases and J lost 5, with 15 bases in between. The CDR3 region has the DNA TGTGCCAGCAACCAGGACGACTTAGACAATGAGCAGTTCTTC. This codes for CASNQDDLDNEQFF.

CDR3 in amino acids: CASSPGHTDTQYF. In DNA, the CDR3 is TGTGCCAGCAGCCCCGGGCATACAGATACGCAGTATTTT. The genes are TRBV7-7 and TRBJ2-3, with D unclear. The CDR3 contains 13 residues. Germline values: CDR1 SSHAT, CDR2 FNYEAQ (reference sequence). V gave up 5 bases and J gave up 3 bases, with 9 bases separating them.

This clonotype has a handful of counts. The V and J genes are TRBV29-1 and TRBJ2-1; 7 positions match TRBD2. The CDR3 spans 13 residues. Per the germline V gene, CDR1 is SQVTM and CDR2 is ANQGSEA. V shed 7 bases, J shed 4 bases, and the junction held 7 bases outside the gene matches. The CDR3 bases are TGCAGCGGCAGGTCTAGCGGTTACAATGAGCAGTTCTTC. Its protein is CSGRSSGYNEQFF.

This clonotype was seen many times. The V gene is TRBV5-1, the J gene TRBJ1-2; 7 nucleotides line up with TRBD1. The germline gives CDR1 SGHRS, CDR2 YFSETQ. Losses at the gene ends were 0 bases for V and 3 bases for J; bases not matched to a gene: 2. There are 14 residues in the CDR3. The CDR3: CASSLGQGDYGYTF. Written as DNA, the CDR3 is TGCGCCAGCAGCTTGGGACAGGGAGACTATGGCTACACCTTC.

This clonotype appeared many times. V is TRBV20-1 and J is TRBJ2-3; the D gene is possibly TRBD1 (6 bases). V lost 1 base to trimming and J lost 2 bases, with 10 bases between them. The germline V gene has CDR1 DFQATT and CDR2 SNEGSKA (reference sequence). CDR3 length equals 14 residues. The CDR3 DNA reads TGCAGTGCTAGAGGACAGGACCCCACAGATACGCAGTATTTT. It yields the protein CSARGQDPTDTQYF.

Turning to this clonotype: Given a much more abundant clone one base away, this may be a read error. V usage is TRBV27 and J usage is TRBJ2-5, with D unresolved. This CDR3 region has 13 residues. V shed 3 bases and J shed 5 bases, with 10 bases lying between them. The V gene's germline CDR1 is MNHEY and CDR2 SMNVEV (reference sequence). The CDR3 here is CASSFICAETQYF. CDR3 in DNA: TGTGCCAGCAGTTTTATCTGTGCTGAGACCCAGTACTTC.

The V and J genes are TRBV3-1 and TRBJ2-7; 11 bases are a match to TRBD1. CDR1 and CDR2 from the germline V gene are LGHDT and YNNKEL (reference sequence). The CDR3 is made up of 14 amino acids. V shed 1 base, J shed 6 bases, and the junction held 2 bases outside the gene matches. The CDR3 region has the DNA TGTGCCAGCAGCCAAGCCGGGACAGGGGGCGAGCAGTACTTC. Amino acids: CASSQAGTGGEQYF.

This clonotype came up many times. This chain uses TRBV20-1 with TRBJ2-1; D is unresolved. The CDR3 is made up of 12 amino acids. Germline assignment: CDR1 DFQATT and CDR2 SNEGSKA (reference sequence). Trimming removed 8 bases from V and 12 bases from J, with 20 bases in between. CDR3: CSHQPGQPGQFF. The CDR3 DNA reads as TGCAGTCACCAACCGGGCCAGCCTGGGCAGTTCTTC.

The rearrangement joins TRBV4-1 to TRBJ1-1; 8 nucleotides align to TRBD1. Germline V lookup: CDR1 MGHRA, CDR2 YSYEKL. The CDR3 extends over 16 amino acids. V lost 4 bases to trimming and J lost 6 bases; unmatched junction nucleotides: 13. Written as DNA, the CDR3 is TGCGCCAGCAGCCCATCTGGGACAGGCAGAAGCCCTGAAGCTTTCTTT. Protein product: CASSPSGTGRSPEAFF.

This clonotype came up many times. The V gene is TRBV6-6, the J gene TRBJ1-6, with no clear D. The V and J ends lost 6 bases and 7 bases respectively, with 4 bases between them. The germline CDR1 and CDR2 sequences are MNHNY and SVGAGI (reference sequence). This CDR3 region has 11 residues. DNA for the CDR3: TGTGCCAGCAGGCAGAATTCACCCCTCCACTTT. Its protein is CASRQNSPLHF.

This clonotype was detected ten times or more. The CDR3 DNA reads as TGTGCCAGCAGCCAAGAGCGTAACTATGGCTACACCTTC. Translated, it gives CASSQERNYGYTF. This rearrangement joins TRBV3-1 to TRBJ1-2; D unresolved. In germline, CDR1 is LGHDT, CDR2 YNNKEL (reference sequence). The CDR3 spans 13 residues. V was shortened by 0 bases and J by 1 base, with 3 bases between the two germline ends.

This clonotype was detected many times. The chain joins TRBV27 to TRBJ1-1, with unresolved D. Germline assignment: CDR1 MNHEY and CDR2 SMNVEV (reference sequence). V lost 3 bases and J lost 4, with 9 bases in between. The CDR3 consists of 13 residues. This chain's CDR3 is CASSLPESTEAFF. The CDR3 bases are TGTGCCAGCAGTTTGCCCGAATCCACTGAAGCTTTCTTT.

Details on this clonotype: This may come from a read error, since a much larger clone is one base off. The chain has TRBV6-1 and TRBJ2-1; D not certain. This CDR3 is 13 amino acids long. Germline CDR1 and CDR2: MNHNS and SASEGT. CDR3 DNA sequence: TGTGCCAGCAGTCCCCTTTACTACGATGAGCAGTTCTTC. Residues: CASSPLYYDEQFF.